The TCR beta chain described here comes from a study of siplizumab effects on memory and regulatory T cells (dated by TCRdb to about 2019). A note on the overall study: The study examined how the anti-CD2 antibody siplizumab affects alloreactive T-cell subsets in allogeneic mixed lymphocyte reactions built from human PBMCs.

The germline V gene (reference sequence) yields GTSNPN for CDR1 and SVGIG for CDR2. The CDR3 covers 13 residues, taking in both the cysteine and the phenylalanine. Kept here is only the CDR3 DNA, which spans 39 bases and is read in frame from base 1. V loses 7 bases at its end and J loses 7 bases; junction bases beyond the gene matches: 8. Overall study outcomes, separate from this receptor: For roughly 75-97% of proliferating CD4+ or CD8+ clones, no naive or memory phenotype could be assigned. Greater diversity appeared to be present in unstimulated naive T cells than in memory T cells, and a substantial contribution to the alloresponse seemed to be made by naive cells. Among mappable alloreactive CD4+ clones, an average Treg-derived fraction of roughly 70% was observed with siplizumab, compared with 26.9% in control reactions. The cumulative frequency of alloreactive sequences traceable to unstimulated CD4+ memory T cells was significantly reduced by siplizumab. Whether proliferating Tregs from siplizumab cultures actually had suppressive function was not functionally confirmed. Because sequences at frequencies below about 10^-5 were poorly captured, only a minor fraction of alloreactive clones could be mapped back to unstimulated subsets.

In the case of this clone: The antigen it recognizes is unknown. Per-nucleotide qualities are absent, and no much larger clonotype sits a single base away.

Sorted unstimulated T cells, along with proliferating T cells recovered from mixed lymphocyte reactions, underwent TCRbeta CDR3 sequencing. Fresh whole blood from ten HLA-typed healthy donors was used as the source from which PBMCs were isolated. Unstimulated CD4+ regulatory T cells were FACS-sorted to map the origin of alloreactive clones. The library was made by the immunoSEQ multiplex PCR assay. The deep sequencing platform assayed around 94,000 TCR templates per sample. Genomic DNA extracted from sorted T cells was used for TCRbeta CDR3 sequencing. Processing in the source paper ran as follows. Clonal analysis of TCRbeta CDR3 data was done in the R programming language. Comparing unstimulated samples against CFSE-low samples taken after the reaction was how alloreactive CD4+ and CD8+ clones were defined. By matching sequences to the repertoires of sorted unstimulated Treg and non-Treg cells, each alloreactive CD4+ clone was assigned a regulatory or non-regulatory origin. Drawn from immuneACCESS, this table holds only the in-frame rearrangements with V and J called that TCRdb kept. Clones are partly lost; checked studies trace under half to an unresolved V gene and leave the rest unexplained. That table gives V, J and clone size, and the DNA gave D and trimming. Within this sample are some 110,000 clones, with roughly 92% of them counted one time only. Clones ranked in the top ten supply 0.62% of the sample.

The clonotype comes from a human donor in good health. The sequenced material came from Tregs sorted from blood. The chain is made from TRBV30 and TRBJ2-3; TRBD1 fits 10 bases in the junction. The nucleotide sequence reads TGTGCCTCGAACCGGGACAGGGGCCATACGCAGTATTTT. It codes for CASNRDRGHTQYF.